A single sample gave rise to the 25 T cell receptor beta chains below, sequenced in a study of blood T cell repertoires in COVID-19. Assay: immunoSEQ multiplex PCR; the TCRdb copy retains only in-frame clones and omits some. The data contain roughly 75,000 clones, 65% to 85% of them singletons. The sequencing input was peripheral blood. The receptor set was obtained from a man aged 45-65 years with COVID-19, enrolled during active disease.

The chain has TRBV2 and TRBJ2-1; 7 nucleotides align to TRBD2. The CDR3 sequence is 16 residues long. Germline values: CDR1 SNHLY, CDR2 FYNNEI. With 11 bases clipped from V and 7 bases from J, the junction kept 20 bases outside the gene matches. The chain's CDR3 is CAFRAGLQAPENEQFF. The CDR3 DNA sequence: TGTGCCTTCAGGGCGGGACTACAGGCACCGGAGAATGAGCAGTTCTTC.

The chain recombines TRBV7-2 with TRBJ2-1, with 9 bases fitting TRBD2. There are 15 residues in the CDR3. Germline assignment: CDR1 SGHTA and CDR2 FQGNSA. Trimming at V came to 4 bases and at J to 5 bases, leaving 6 bases not matched to a gene. CDR3 residues: CASSSSGIGDNEQFF. The CDR3 DNA reads TGTGCCAGCAGCTCTAGCGGGATAGGGGACAATGAGCAGTTCTTC.

V gene TRBV30 combines with J gene TRBJ1-5; D is ambiguous. The V gene lost 5 bases and the J gene lost 0 bases, with 8 bases spanning the gap. The CDR3 spans 13 residues. CDR1 is GTSNPN, CDR2 SVGIG, per germline (reference sequence). CDR3: CAWAGYSNQPQHF. As DNA, the CDR3 is TGTGCCTGGGCGGGGTATAGCAATCAGCCCCAGCATTTT.

The chain couples TRBV28 to TRBJ2-7, with TRBD2 matching 7 bases. CDR1 and CDR2 (germline): MDHEN, SYDVKM. The length of the CDR3 is 14 residues. J lost 1 base, V lost 5 bases, and 5 bases had no gene match. The DNA of the CDR3 is TGTGCCAGCAGTCTTAGCGGGCCTTCCTACGAGCAGTACTTC. Translation gives CASSLSGPSYEQYF. The entire variable domain, with the rest obtained from reference TRBV28 and TRBJ2-7, is as follows: DVKVTQSSRYLVKRTGEKVFLECVQDMDHENMFWYRQDPGLGLRLIYFSYDVKMKEKGDIPEGYSVSREKKERFSLILESASTNQTSMYLCASSLSGPSYEQYFGPGTRLTVT.

J is TRBJ2-2 and V is TRBV30; 7 bases map to TRBD1. V was pared by 5 bases and J by 6 bases, with 6 bases of the junction left unmatched. There are 13 residues in the CDR3. The germline V gene has CDR1 GTSNPN and CDR2 SVGIG (reference sequence). The CDR3 is CAWGQTGAGELFF. CDR3 sequence (DNA): TGTGCCTGGGGGCAAACAGGGGCCGGGGAGCTGTTTTTT.

The sample holds many counts of this clone. This chain connects TRBV6-4 to TRBJ2-2; D ambiguous. Per germline, CDR1 MRHNA and CDR2 SNTAGT. The ends were cut back, 3 bases at V and 2 bases at J, with 4 bases in the middle. The CDR3 is 13 residues long. CDR3 in amino acids: CASSEGNTGELFF. As DNA, the CDR3 is TGTGCCAGCAGTGAGGGCAACACCGGGGAGCTGTTTTTT.

V gene TRBV6-2 or TRBV6-3 combines with J gene TRBJ1-6; no clear D gene. The CDR3 contains 15 residues. Germline V lookup: CDR1 MNHEY, CDR2 SVGEGT. Trimming pared 2 bases from V and 7 bases from J, leaving 12 bases between. CDR3 residues: CASSYGRLTNSPLHF. CDR3 in DNA: TGTGCCAGCAGTTACGGGAGACTCACAAATTCACCCCTCCACTTT.

The chain carries TRBV24-1 and TRBJ2-7; D possibly corresponds to TRBD2 (6 bases). The CDR3 totals 12 residues. The germline V gene encodes CDR1 KGHDR and CDR2 SFDVKD. V lost 8 bases, J lost 7 bases, and 14 bases lay in between. The CDR3 is CATTSGVGEQYF. Written as DNA, the CDR3 is TGTGCCACCACGTCGGGGGTCGGGGAGCAGTACTTC.

This clone was picked up one time. This chain joins TRBV4-1 and TRBJ1-1; perhaps TRBD1 as D (5 bases). Trimming shortened V by 1 base and J by 3 bases, and 12 bases separated the two germline ends. This CDR3 has 15 residues. Germline CDR1 MGHRA, CDR2 YSYEKL. The CDR3 region is CASSQALEGHTEAFF. In DNA, the CDR3 is TGCGCCAGCAGCCAAGCCCTGGAGGGGCACACTGAAGCTTTCTTT.

V is TRBV4-3 and J is TRBJ1-4; a weak D match, TRBD1 (5 bases). Trimming shortened V by 3 bases and J by 7 bases, and 18 bases separated the two germline ends. Germline V gives CDR1 LGHNA, CDR2 YSLEER. The CDR3 consists of 16 residues. The CDR3 spells CASSQTPGARGEKLFF. The CDR3 DNA reads as TGCGCCAGCAGCCAGACCCCCGGGGCGCGGGGTGAAAAACTGTTTTTT.

The V and J genes are TRBV5-4 and TRBJ1-6; D possibly corresponds to TRBD1 (5 bases). Trimming pared 5 bases from V and 7 bases from J, leaving 13 bases between. Germline CDR1 and CDR2: SGHNT and YYREEE (reference sequence). The CDR3 totals 14 residues. CDR3 region: CASSKGNPNSPLHF. The CDR3 DNA reads TGTGCCAGCAGTAAGGGGAATCCAAATTCACCCCTCCACTTT. The variable domain in full, with the rest retrieved from reference TRBV5-4 and TRBJ1-6, is ETGVTQSPTHLIKTRGQQVTLRCSSQSGHNTVSWYQQALGQGPQFIFQYYREEENGRGNFPPRFSGLQFPNYSSELNVNALELDDSALYLCASSKGNPNSPLHFGNGTRLTVT.

The V and J genes are TRBV5-1 and TRBJ1-4, with 10 bases lining up with TRBD1. This CDR3 comprises 15 residues. The germline gives CDR1 SGHRS, CDR2 YFSETQ. V lost 2 bases to trimming and J lost 7 bases; unmatched junction nucleotides: 5. The DNA for the CDR3 is TGCGCCAGCAGCTTAAGGACAGGGGGATCTGAAAAACTGTTTTTT. This gives the protein CASSLRTGGSEKLFF.

This clone was observed a few times. V and J are TRBV2 and TRBJ1-5; 8 nucleotides align to TRBD1. The germline gives CDR1 SNHLY, CDR2 FYNNEI. CDR3 length: 14 residues. The V and J ends lost 6 bases and 6 bases, in that order; junction bases with no gene match: 7. The CDR3 DNA is TGTGCCAGCAGAGAGGACAGGGCAAGTCAGCCCCAGCATTTT. It is translated as CASREDRASQPQHF.

This clone has only one observation. J is TRBJ1-3 and V is TRBV27; TRBD1 matches at 9 bases. This CDR3 comprises 15 residues. The germline V gene has CDR1 MNHEY and CDR2 SMNVEV (reference sequence). After removal of 11 bases from V and 7 bases from J, the junction contained 15 bases not matched to a gene. CDR3 loop: CASSRGGTGSNTIYF. The CDR3 DNA follows: TGTGCCTCCAGCAGGGGCGGGACAGGGTCGAACACCATATATTTT.

This clone was seen a single time. The chain carries TRBV7-2 and TRBJ2-2; 8 bases match TRBD1. The V gene's germline CDR1 is SGHTA and CDR2 FQGNSA. This CDR3 contains 14 residues. J lost 4 bases, V lost 5 bases, and 3 bases had no gene match. This CDR3 reads CASSQGAGTGELFF. The CDR3 nucleotides read TGTGCCAGCAGCCAGGGGGCTGGCACCGGGGAGCTGTTTTTT.

J is TRBJ2-3 and V is TRBV27; 8 bases are a match to TRBD1. V shed 1 base and J 4 bases; nucleotides not matched to a gene: 10. Germline lookup yields CDR1 MNHEY and CDR2 SMNVEV (reference sequence). CDR3 length: 17 amino acids. The CDR3 sequence: CASSLFFTGTGPDTQYF. Here the CDR3 DNA reads TGTGCCAGCAGTTTATTTTTTACCGGGACAGGCCCAGATACGCAGTATTTT.

This rearrangement joins TRBV12-3 or TRBV12-4 to TRBJ1-4; D gene uncertain. V was trimmed by 5 bases and J by 7 bases, leaving 8 bases between them. The length of the CDR3 is 12 residues. The CDR3 DNA reads as TGTGCCAGCAGTCAGTCCGTTGAAAAACTGTTTTTT. Residues: CASSQSVEKLFF.

The rearrangement uses TRBV3-1 (or the pseudogene TRBV3-2) and TRBJ1-1; perhaps TRBD1 as D (5 bases). This CDR3 has 14 residues. Germline values: CDR1 LGHDT, CDR2 YNNKEL (reference sequence). V gave up 1 base and J gave up 2 bases, with 8 bases separating them. CDR3 nucleotides: TGTGCCAGCAGCCAAGTTGGGGCTAACACTGAAGCTTTCTTT. It specifies CASSQVGANTEAFF.

This chain joins TRBV18 and TRBJ2-1, with a weak D call TRBD1 (5 bases). CDR1 is KGHSH and CDR2 is LQKENI in the germline V gene. Between the trimmed V and J ends, which lost 4 bases and 2 bases, there was a span of 12 bases. The CDR3 has 15 residues. For the CDR3, the DNA is TGTGCCAGCTCACACACAGGTCCACCCTACAATGAGCAGTTCTTC. Encoded protein: CASSHTGPPYNEQFF.

The chain has TRBV19 and TRBJ1-4, with a tentative D call TRBD1 (5 bases). Trimming left V 2 bases short and J 5 bases short, with 6 bases between. This CDR3 comprises 13 residues. Germline V gene lookup returns CDR1 LNHDA and CDR2 SQIVND (reference sequence). The CDR3 reads CASSINRNEKLFF. The CDR3 DNA reads TGTGCCAGTAGTATAAACAGGAATGAAAAACTGTTTTTT.

V and J are TRBV5-6 and TRBJ2-4, with D tentatively TRBD1 (6 bases). The V gene's germline CDR1 is SGHDT and CDR2 YYEEEE. This CDR3 is 13 amino acids long. Trimming removed 1 base from V and 9 bases from J, with 11 bases in between. The DNA for the CDR3 is TGTGCCAGCAGCTTGCAGGGGACGACCATTCAGTACTTC. It is translated as CASSLQGTTIQYF.

The gene calls are TRBV9 and TRBJ1-1; D remains ambiguous. This CDR3 comprises 13 residues. Per the germline V gene, CDR1 is SGDLS and CDR2 is YYNGEE. The V and J ends lost 4 bases and 0 bases respectively, with 7 bases between them. CDR3 nucleotide sequence: TGTGCCAGCAGCATCACAGTGAACACTGAAGCTTTCTTT. Translating gives CASSITVNTEAFF. Looking up the rest from reference TRBV9 and TRBJ1-1 gives the full variable domain: DSGVTQTPKHLITATGQRVTLRCSPRSGDLSVYWYQQSLDQGLQFLIQYYNGEERAKGNILERFSAQQFPDLHSELNLSSLELGDSALYFCASSITVNTEAFFGQGTRLTVV.

J is TRBJ2-3 and V is TRBV2; TRBD2 aligns across 7 bases. The ends lost 1 base at V and 3 bases at J; junction bases unmatched: 7. Germline V lookup: CDR1 SNHLY, CDR2 FYNNEI. There are 16 residues in the CDR3. CDR3 nucleotides: TGTGCCAGCAGTGAAGTGGGAGGGCCTAGTACAGATACGCAGTATTTT. This translates into CASSEVGGPSTDTQYF. The full variable domain, with the rest looked up from reference TRBV2 and TRBJ2-3, is EPEVTQTPSHQVTQMGQEVILRCVPISNHLYFYWYRQILGQKVEFLVSFYNNEISEKSEIFDDQFSVERPDGSNFTLKIRSTKLEDSAMYFCASSEVGGPSTDTQYFGPGTRLTVL.

The V gene is TRBV3-1 (or the pseudogene TRBV3-2), the J gene TRBJ1-4, with 7 bases fitting TRBD1. Looked up from germline, CDR1 is LGHDT and CDR2 is YNNKEL (reference sequence). The CDR3 covers 19 residues. V trimming: 3 bases; J trimming: 3 bases; junction bases outside the gene matches: 16. CDR3 in DNA: TGTGCCAGCAGCCACAGTTGGGGCAGGGGGTTCGGAGCTAATGAAAAACTGTTTTTT. Amino acids: CASSHSWGRGFGANEKLFF.

The chain carries TRBV5-4 and TRBJ2-7, with TRBD1 identical over 7 bases. The CDR3 extends over 16 amino acids. The V gene end was trimmed by 4 bases and the J gene end by 1 base; junction bases not matched to a gene: 11. Germline CDR1 SGHNT, CDR2 YYREEE (reference sequence). CDR3 loop: CASSPTQGQASYEQYF. In nucleotides, the CDR3 is TGTGCCAGCAGCCCAACCCAAGGACAGGCTTCCTACGAGCAGTACTTC. Full variable domain (remainder filled in from reference TRBV5-4 and TRBJ2-7): ETGVTQSPTHLIKTRGQQVTLRCSSQSGHNTVSWYQQALGQGPQFIFQYYREEENGRGNFPPRFSGLQFPNYSSELNVNALELDDSALYLCASSPTQGQASYEQYFGPGTRLTVT.